A single sample is the source of the 8 T cell receptor beta chains below, sequenced in a study of cytomegalovirus exposure and HLA in healthy donors. The PCR contained 60 Vbeta and 13 Jbeta primers. Using immunoSEQ multiplex PCR, the repertoire was profiled, and TCRdb retains in-frame clones only, with some absent. The sample holds some 160,000 clones, 80% to 90% seen once. The sample taken for sequencing was PBMCs. These receptors all stem from a man aged 25 to 45 in good health and CMV-seropositive.

J is TRBJ1-4 and V is TRBV14; the D gene is possibly TRBD1 (6 bases). Per germline, CDR1 SGHDN and CDR2 FVKESK. Trimming took 3 bases from V and 0 from J, leaving 8 bases between them. There are 15 residues in the CDR3. The CDR3 DNA reads TGTGCCAGCAGCCACCGACAGGCAACTAATGAAAAACTGTTTTTT. It encodes CASSHRQATNEKLFF.

DNA of the CDR3: TGTGCCAGCATGGGGCAGGGGGCGAATGGCTACACCTTC. Its protein is CASMGQGANGYTF. The chain joins TRBV2 to TRBJ1-2; 8 bases match TRBD1. The germline CDR1 and CDR2 sequences are SNHLY and FYNNEI. V lost 7 bases and J lost 6; bases outside the gene matches: 7. There are 13 residues in the CDR3.

This chain joins TRBV7-8 and TRBJ2-5; 9 bases fit TRBD2. This CDR3 comprises 14 residues. Germline V lookup: CDR1 SGHVS, CDR2 FQNEAQ. J was trimmed by 4 bases and V by 10 bases; bases with no gene match: 10. The CDR3 DNA is TGTGCCACCCGGACGGGGCGGGAGGGAGAGACCCAGTACTTC. The encoded protein is CATRTGREGETQYF.

The V gene is TRBV4-2, the J gene TRBJ2-1; 9 bases are shared with TRBD2. J was trimmed by 5 bases and V by 1 base; bases with no gene match: 6. This CDR3 comprises 16 residues. Germline CDR1 reads LGHNA; CDR2 reads YNFKEQ. CDR3 coding DNA: TGTGCCAGCAGCCAAGCGGGCGGGAGGGAGCACAATGAGCAGTTCTTC. Amino acid sequence: CASSQAGGREHNEQFF.

The table lists this clone with a few counts. The same CDR3 also results from other DNA sequences found in this sample. This chain joins TRBV5-1 and TRBJ1-1, with 7 bases aligning to TRBD1. V lost 0 bases, J lost 1 base, and 0 bases stayed unmatched. Germline CDR1 SGHRS, CDR2 YFSETQ. The CDR3 is made up of 14 amino acids. CDR3 DNA sequence: TGCGCCAGCAGCTTGGGGACAGGGAACACTGAAGCTTTCTTT. Translation: CASSLGTGNTEAFF.

The CDR3 here is CASSPRQGGSLNTEAFF. CDR3 coding DNA: TGTGCCAGCTCACCACGACAGGGCGGATCCCTGAACACTGAAGCTTTCTTT. The chain combines TRBV18 with TRBJ1-1, with 7 bases that match TRBD1. Germline assignment: CDR1 KGHSH and CDR2 LQKENI. V gave up 1 base and J gave up 0 bases; unmatched junction bases: 8. This CDR3 comprises 17 residues. Full variable domain (remainder filled in from reference TRBV18 and TRBJ1-1): NAGVMQNPRHLVRRRGQEARLRCSPMKGHSHVYWYRQLPEEGLKFMVYLQKENIIDESGMPKERFSAEFPKEGPSILRIQQVVRGDSAAYFCASSPRQGGSLNTEAFFGQGTRLTVV.

This chain links TRBV5-4 with TRBJ1-2; TRBD1 is a possible D gene (6 bases). CDR1 SGHNT and CDR2 YYREEE come from the germline V gene (reference sequence). The CDR3 runs to 15 residues. The V gene lost 0 bases and the J gene lost 0 bases, with 9 bases spanning the gap. DNA of the CDR3: TGTGCCAGCAGCTTGGACAGGGCTACTAACTATGGCTACACCTTC. The encoded protein is CASSLDRATNYGYTF.

J is TRBJ1-1 and V is TRBV5-1; maybe TRBD1 (5 bases). Trimming pared 0 bases from V and 0 bases from J, leaving 9 bases between. There are 15 residues in the CDR3. Germline V CDR1 and CDR2: SGHRS, YFSETQ. The CDR3 spells CASSLEGTMNTEAFF. The CDR3 nucleotides are TGCGCCAGCAGCTTGGAGGGGACTATGAACACTGAAGCTTTCTTT.